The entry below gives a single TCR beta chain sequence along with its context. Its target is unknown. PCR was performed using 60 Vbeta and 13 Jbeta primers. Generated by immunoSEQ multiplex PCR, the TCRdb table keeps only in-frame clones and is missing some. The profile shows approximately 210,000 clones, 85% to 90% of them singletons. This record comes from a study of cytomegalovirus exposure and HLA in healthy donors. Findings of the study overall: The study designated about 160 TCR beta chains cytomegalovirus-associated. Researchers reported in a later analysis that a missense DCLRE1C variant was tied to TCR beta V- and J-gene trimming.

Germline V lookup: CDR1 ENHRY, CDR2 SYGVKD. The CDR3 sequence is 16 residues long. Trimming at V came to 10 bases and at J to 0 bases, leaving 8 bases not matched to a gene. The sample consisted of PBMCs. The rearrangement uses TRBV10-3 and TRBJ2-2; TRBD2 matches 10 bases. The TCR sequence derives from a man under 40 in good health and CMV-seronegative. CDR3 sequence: CATDPGLATNTGELFF. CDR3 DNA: TGTGCCACGGACCCGGGACTAGCGACGAACACCGGGGAGCTGTTTTTT.